Reported below is one T cell receptor beta chain. What it binds is unknown. V shed 3 bases and J shed 2 bases, with 9 bases lying between them. This CDR3 has 15 residues. Germline values: CDR1 SGDLS, CDR2 YYNGEE. The data stem from a study of OX40 agonist ivuxolimab in advanced cancers. TCRdb's table, derived via immunoSEQ multiplex PCR, lists solely in-frame clones and lacks some. This sample has 55,000 to 80,000 clones, with 84% found just once. Findings and caveats of the study: At 0.1 to 3.0 mg/kg and by week 6, CD4+ and CD8+ T cells in the blood had expanded clonally. The study did not work out the antigen specificity of the expanded peripheral T cells. Low levels of normalized T-cell clonal expansion also appeared in some nonresponders.

Any history of autoimmune disease or systemic immunosuppression disqualified patients. This TCR derives from an adult with an advanced solid tumor such as melanoma, head and neck, liver or kidney cancer. This rearrangement joins TRBV9 to TRBJ2-6; the D gene is possibly TRBD1 (6 bases). The specimen was CD4+ or CD8+ T cells sorted from blood, collected in a trial of the OX40 agonist ivuxolimab. The CDR3 spells CASSANRAGANVLTF. In nucleotides, the CDR3 is TGTGCCAGCAGCGCTAACAGGGCTGGGGCCAACGTCCTGACTTTC. The whole variable domain, filled in from reference TRBV9 and TRBJ2-6, reads DSGVTQTPKHLITATGQRVTLRCSPRSGDLSVYWYQQSLDQGLQFLIQYYNGEERAKGNILERFSAQQFPDLHSELNLSSLELGDSALYFCASSANRAGANVLTFGAGSRLTVL.